This is a list of T cell receptor beta chains from one sample in a study of T cell responses to AZD1222 COVID-19 vaccine. The method was immunoSEQ multiplex PCR; TCRdb's version includes in-frame clones alone and lacks a portion of them. The sample records roughly 90,000 clones, about 86% being singletons. The sample was peripheral blood, taken on day 0 of AZD1222 vaccination. Receptors originate from an adult in good health. Both conserved end residues are part of each CDR3. D genes are given only for firm matches. Clone size is stated in some rows and not others, as once, few, many or a class when expanded.

clone_size: .
j_call: TRBJ1-6
v_call: TRBV27
d_call: .
cdr3_aa: CASSNQGLGPSPLHF
cdr3_nt: TGTGCCAGCAGCAATCAGGGTTTAGGTCCCTCACCCCTCCACTTT

clone_size: .
j_call: TRBJ2-5
v_call: TRBV29-1
d_call: .
cdr3_aa: CSVVSGQETQYF
cdr3_nt: TGCAGCGTTGTTTCTGGCCAAGAGACCCAGTACTTC

clone_size: .
j_call: TRBJ2-1
v_call: TRBV3-1/TRBV3-2
d_call: .
cdr3_aa: CASSQDLGQLSYNEQFF
cdr3_nt: TGTGCCAGCAGCCAAGATCTCGGACAGCTCTCCTACAATGAGCAGTTCTTC

clone_size: .
j_call: TRBJ2-2
v_call: TRBV15
d_call: .
cdr3_aa: CATSRETTNTGELFF
cdr3_nt: TGTGCCACCAGCAGAGAAACGACAAACACCGGGGAGCTGTTTTTT

clone_size: .
j_call: TRBJ1-2
v_call: TRBV28
d_call: .
cdr3_aa: CASSLAAGQTYSGYTF
cdr3_nt: TGTGCCAGCAGTTTGGCGGCAGGGCAAACCTATTCCGGCTACACCTTC

clone_size: few
j_call: TRBJ2-5
v_call: TRBV19
d_call: TRBD1
cdr3_aa: CASSSNRGRETQYF
cdr3_nt: TGTGCCAGTAGTAGCAACAGGGGGAGAGAGACCCAGTACTTC

clone_size: .
j_call: TRBJ2-3
v_call: TRBV5-1
d_call: .
cdr3_aa: CASRLEGVTDTQYF
cdr3_nt: TGCGCCAGCAGACTAGAAGGAGTCACAGATACGCAGTATTTT

clone_size: .
j_call: TRBJ2-3
v_call: TRBV9
d_call: .
cdr3_aa: CASSVARLGTDTQYF
cdr3_nt: TGTGCCAGCAGCGTAGCTCGTTTAGGCACAGATACGCAGTATTTT

clone_size: .
j_call: TRBJ1-4
v_call: TRBV19
d_call: .
cdr3_aa: CASSPAYAAGEREKLFF
cdr3_nt: TGTGCCAGTAGTCCTGCGTACGCGGCAGGGGAACGGGAAAAACTGTTTTTT

clone_size: .
j_call: TRBJ2-1
v_call: TRBV7-9
d_call: TRBD2
cdr3_aa: CASSPWTSGLSYNEQFF
cdr3_nt: TGTGCCAGCAGCCCCTGGACTAGCGGGTTATCCTACAATGAGCAGTTCTTC

clone_size: .
j_call: TRBJ2-5
v_call: TRBV29-1
d_call: .
cdr3_aa: CSVEDNRVLAQYF
cdr3_nt: TGCAGCGTTGAAGATAACAGGGTTTTAGCCCAGTACTTC

clone_size: .
j_call: TRBJ1-3
v_call: TRBV19
d_call: TRBD1
cdr3_aa: CASSITGTGGSGNTIYF
cdr3_nt: TGTGCCAGTTCAATAACCGGGACAGGGGGTTCTGGAAACACCATATATTTT

clone_size: .
j_call: TRBJ2-3
v_call: TRBV5-6
d_call: .
cdr3_aa: CASSFWVTSTDTQYF
cdr3_nt: TGTGCCAGCAGCTTCTGGGTGACTAGCACAGATACGCAGTATTTT

clone_size: many
j_call: TRBJ2-7
v_call: TRBV6-5
d_call: .
cdr3_aa: CASIITDSYEQYF
cdr3_nt: TGTGCCAGCATTATTACAGACTCCTACGAGCAGTACTTC

clone_size: .
j_call: TRBJ2-7
v_call: TRBV15
d_call: .
cdr3_aa: CATSRDRGHHYEQYF
cdr3_nt: TGTGCCACCAGCAGAGATCGGGGACACCACTACGAGCAGTACTTC

clone_size: .
j_call: TRBJ1-1
v_call: TRBV2
d_call: TRBD1
cdr3_aa: CASTWTGLNTEAFF
cdr3_nt: TGTGCCAGCACTTGGACAGGGTTGAACACTGAAGCTTTCTTT

clone_size: .
j_call: TRBJ2-3
v_call: TRBV4-1
d_call: TRBD2
cdr3_aa: CASSQNTVIAGGPRDTQYF
cdr3_nt: TGCGCCAGCAGCCAAAACACCGTCATAGCGGGGGGGCCTCGGGATACGCAGTATTTT

clone_size: .
j_call: TRBJ2-1
v_call: TRBV6-5
d_call: TRBD2
cdr3_aa: CASNPGGAGRNEQFF
cdr3_nt: TGTGCCAGCAATCCCGGGGGGGCCGGACGAAATGAGCAGTTCTTC

clone_size: few
j_call: TRBJ1-1
v_call: TRBV5-4
d_call: .
cdr3_aa: CASSLERRNTEAFF
cdr3_nt: TGTGCCAGCAGCTTGGAACGCAGGAACACTGAAGCTTTCTTT

clone_size: .
j_call: TRBJ1-1
v_call: TRBV7-2
d_call: .
cdr3_aa: CASSLQEDNTEAFF
cdr3_nt: TGTGCCAGCAGCCTCCAGGAGGATAACACTGAAGCTTTCTTT

clone_size: .
j_call: TRBJ2-7
v_call: TRBV18
d_call: .
cdr3_aa: CASSPVTSGDYEQYF
cdr3_nt: TGTGCCAGCTCACCAGTAACGTCGGGGGACTACGAGCAGTACTTC

clone_size: .
j_call: TRBJ1-1
v_call: TRBV19
d_call: .
cdr3_aa: CASSSQTGEAFF
cdr3_nt: TGTGCCAGTAGCAGTCAGACCGGTGAAGCTTTCTTT